The 27 T cell receptor beta chains below were found in one sample sequenced in a study of blood T cell repertoires in COVID-19. This table comes from immunoSEQ multiplex PCR, and its TCRdb copy is limited to in-frame clones, with some not included. The top ten hold 15% to 20% of the sample, which has around 90,000 clones, 80% seen once. The sample comprised peripheral blood. Every receptor here comes from a human donor in a cohort sampled during active COVID-19.

The rearrangement links TRBV2 to TRBJ2-7, with D possibly matching TRBD1 (6 bases). The CDR3 sequence is 14 residues long. The ends were cut back, 7 bases at V and 2 bases at J, with 15 bases in the middle. CDR1 and CDR2 (germline): SNHLY, FYNNEI. CDR3 nucleotide sequence: TGTGCCAGCAAAAAACAGGGTGGCCCCTACGAGCAGTACTTC. This codes for CASKKQGGPYEQYF.

The sample holds a few counts of this clone. This chain links TRBV6-5 with TRBJ1-1; unclear D gene. Trimming shortened V by 2 bases and J by 1 base, and 5 bases separated the two germline ends. Germline V lookup: CDR1 MNHEY, CDR2 SVGAGI. This CDR3 has 13 amino acids. CDR3 region: CASSYAQNTEAFF. In DNA, the CDR3 is TGTGCCAGCAGTTACGCGCAGAACACTGAAGCTTTCTTT.

The rearrangement uses TRBV2 and TRBJ1-2; no clear D. The CDR3 is made up of 12 amino acids. V dropped 2 bases and J dropped 7 bases, with 8 bases sitting between them. The germline V gene has CDR1 SNHLY and CDR2 FYNNEI. Written as DNA, the CDR3 is TGTGCCAGCAGTGAAAGCCCTCTTGGCTACACCTTC. This codes for CASSESPLGYTF.

This chain links TRBV4-1 with TRBJ2-5, with 7 bases identical to TRBD2. Trimming removed 4 bases from V and 4 bases from J; junction bases left unmatched: 6. CDR3 length equals 14 residues. The V gene's germline CDR1 is MGHRA and CDR2 YSYEKL. The CDR3: CASSRGSIGETQYF. Written as DNA, the CDR3 is TGCGCCAGCAGCCGCGGGAGCATAGGAGAGACCCAGTACTTC.

The rearrangement uses TRBV9 and TRBJ1-5; D perhaps matches TRBD1 (5 bases). Trimming removed 4 bases at V and 5 bases at J, with 10 bases between. CDR1 and CDR2 from the germline V gene are SGDLS and YYNGEE. The CDR3 spans 13 residues. As DNA, the CDR3 is TGTGCCAGCAGCATGACAGCCCATCAGCCCCAGCATTTT. Its protein is CASSMTAHQPQHF. The variable domain in full, with the rest retrieved from reference TRBV9 and TRBJ1-5, is DSGVTQTPKHLITATGQRVTLRCSPRSGDLSVYWYQQSLDQGLQFLIQYYNGEERAKGNILERFSAQQFPDLHSELNLSSLELGDSALYFCASSMTAHQPQHFGDGTRLSIL.

The rearrangement uses TRBV30 and TRBJ1-3, with D maybe TRBD1 (6 bases). Trimming stripped 6 bases from V and 2 bases from J, with 14 bases between. CDR3 length: 14 amino acids. The V gene's germline CDR1 is GTSNPN and CDR2 SVGIG (reference sequence). The CDR3 bases are TGTGCCTGTTCTACCCCAGGGGCTGGAAACACCATATATTTT. It translates to CACSTPGAGNTIYF.

This clone has only a few counts. V and J are TRBV10-3 and TRBJ1-2, with D unresolved. Deletions cut 3 bases from V and 7 bases from J, with 12 bases between. The V gene's germline CDR1 is ENHRY and CDR2 SYGVKD. This CDR3 has 13 residues. Here the CDR3 DNA reads TGTGCCATCAGTGACATGACACCGGTTGGCTACACCTTC. Translating it yields CAISDMTPVGYTF.

The V gene is TRBV4-1, the J gene TRBJ1-2, with 9 bases identical to TRBD1. The CDR3 has 22 residues. Germline assignment: CDR1 MGHRA and CDR2 YSYEKL. With 0 bases clipped from V and 3 bases from J, the junction kept 23 bases outside the gene matches. CDR3 nucleotides: TGCGCCAGCAGCCAAGATCTTCTACCCGCCCATAGGTACAGGGGGCGCGACTATGGCTACACCTTC. Its protein product is CASSQDLLPAHRYRGRDYGYTF.

This clone was detected once. V usage is TRBV2 and J usage is TRBJ2-7, with D possibly matching TRBD2 (6 bases). Germline V gene lookup returns CDR1 SNHLY and CDR2 FYNNEI. This CDR3 is built from 16 residues. V was shortened by 5 bases and J by 1 base, with 18 bases between the two germline ends. CDR3 sequence: CASSSNTGLQSYEQYF. Here the CDR3 DNA reads TGTGCCAGCAGTTCTAATACCGGACTACAGTCCTACGAGCAGTACTTC.

This rearrangement joins TRBV6-1 to TRBJ1-2, with 7 bases aligning to TRBD1. Germline lookup yields CDR1 MNHNS and CDR2 SASEGT. Trimming removed 1 base from V and 9 bases from J; junction bases left unmatched: 5. This CDR3 region has 13 residues. The CDR3 bases are TGTGCCAGCAGTGAAGGTCAGGGGGTCAGCTACACCTTC. This codes for CASSEGQGVSYTF.

The count of this clone is one. This chain joins TRBV27 and TRBJ2-3, with 9 bases lining up with TRBD2. CDR1 MNHEY and CDR2 SMNVEV come from the germline V gene (reference sequence). V lost 4 bases, J lost 5 bases, and 13 bases stayed unmatched. The length of the CDR3 is 17 residues. The chain's CDR3 is CASSYLSLAGEKDTQYF. CDR3 DNA: TGTGCCAGCAGTTACCTCTCCTTAGCGGGAGAGAAAGATACGCAGTATTTT.

V and J are TRBV11-2 and TRBJ1-2, with D maybe TRBD1 (5 bases). The germline V gene encodes CDR1 SGHAT and CDR2 FQNNGV. The germline V and J ends were trimmed by 5 bases and 8 bases, with 15 bases remaining between them. This CDR3 region has 13 residues. CDR3 amino acids: CASSIQGAGGYTF. CDR3 nucleotides: TGTGCCAGCAGCATACAAGGGGCTGGCGGCTACACCTTC.

The rearrangement joins TRBV6-5 to TRBJ1-6; possible D gene TRBD1, 5 bases. Per germline, CDR1 MNHEY and CDR2 SVGAGI. CDR3 length: 16 amino acids. Trimming pared 0 bases from V and 7 bases from J, leaving 13 bases between. CDR3 sequence: CASSYSTREANSPLHF. The CDR3 DNA sequence: TGTGCCAGCAGTTACTCGACCAGGGAGGCCAATTCACCCCTCCACTTT.

The chain is built from TRBV7-2 and TRBJ2-2, with D possibly matching TRBD1 (5 bases). The CDR3 length is 13 residues. Trimming removed 5 bases from V and 1 base from J, with 5 bases in between. Germline values: CDR1 SGHTA, CDR2 FQGNSA. DNA for the CDR3: TGTGCCAGCAGCGACAGGAACACCGGGGAGCTGTTTTTT. Amino acid sequence: CASSDRNTGELFF.

This clone has more than one count but fewer than ten. DNA of the CDR3: TGTGCCAGCAGCACAGTAGGGCGGGGGAACACTGAAGCTTTCTTT. This sequence encodes CASSTVGRGNTEAFF. The chain uses TRBV7-9 and TRBJ1-1; no clear D. Germline V lookup: CDR1 SEHNR, CDR2 FQNEAQ (reference sequence). Between the trimmed V and J ends, which lost 5 bases and 1 base, there was a span of 14 bases. This CDR3 comprises 15 residues. The whole variable domain, filled in from reference TRBV7-9 and TRBJ1-1, reads DTGVSQNPRHKITKRGQNVTFRCDPISEHNRLYWYRQTLGQGPEFLTYFQNEAQLEKSRLLSDRFSAERPKGSFSTLEIQRTEQGDSAMYLCASSTVGRGNTEAFFGQGTRLTVV.

The chain employs TRBV10-3 and TRBJ2-3; D is possibly TRBD2 (6 bases). The CDR3 has 14 amino acids. Germline values: CDR1 ENHRY, CDR2 SYGVKD. V was pared by 5 bases and J by 4 bases, with 13 bases between. The CDR3 loop reads CAISSGPAPDTQYF. DNA of the CDR3: TGTGCCATCAGTAGCGGGCCCGCCCCAGATACGCAGTATTTT.

The chain joins TRBV4-2 to TRBJ2-7, with TRBD2 matching 9 bases. With 4 bases clipped from V and 2 bases from J, the junction kept 6 bases outside the gene matches. The CDR3 length is 15 residues. The germline V gene has CDR1 LGHNA and CDR2 YNFKEQ. Written as DNA, the CDR3 is TGTGCCAGCAGCCGCGTGACTAGCGGAACCTACGAGCAGTACTTC. Its protein is CASSRVTSGTYEQYF.

The chain combines TRBV9 with TRBJ1-3; a weak D match, TRBD1 (6 bases). Trimming left V 3 bases short and J 3 bases short, with 13 bases between. Germline CDR1 SGDLS, CDR2 YYNGEE. This CDR3 has 15 residues. The CDR3 sequence is CASSAQTGHGNTIYF. CDR3 DNA sequence: TGTGCCAGCAGCGCCCAGACAGGACATGGAAACACCATATATTTT.

The chain joins TRBV7-2 to TRBJ2-7; D gene ambiguous. Germline V gene data show CDR1 as SGHTA and CDR2 as FQGNSA. The CDR3 sequence is 12 residues long. Trimming cost V 3 bases and J 0 bases, with 3 bases left between them. CDR3 sequence reads: CASSFGSYEQYF. In nucleotides, the CDR3 is TGTGCCAGCAGCTTCGGCTCCTACGAGCAGTACTTC.

The CDR3 coding sequence is TGTGCCAGCAGCTTAGGGGACAGAAGTGGCTACACCTTC. It yields the protein CASSLGDRSGYTF. The V gene is TRBV11-2, the J gene TRBJ1-2; 7 positions match TRBD1. The CDR3 spans 13 residues. Germline CDR1 and CDR2: SGHAT and FQNNGV. With 1 base clipped from V and 7 bases from J, the junction kept 3 bases outside the gene matches.

The chain recombines TRBV19 with TRBJ2-4; no firm D call. Germline CDR1 reads LNHDA; CDR2 reads SQIVND (reference sequence). CDR3 length: 14 residues. Trimming removed 9 bases at V and 0 bases at J, with 12 bases between. The CDR3 DNA follows: TGTGCCAGCGCCTCCGGTCTAGCCAAAAACATTCAGTACTTC. Residues: CASASGLAKNIQYF.

Only one count was recorded for this clone. This rearrangement joins TRBV5-1 to TRBJ1-1; TRBD1 is a possible D gene (5 bases). Germline CDR1 reads SGHRS; CDR2 reads YFSETQ. The CDR3 runs 14 residues. V was shortened by 4 bases and J by 3 bases, with 13 bases between the two germline ends. For the CDR3, the DNA is TGCGCCAGCAGCCTCGACAGCATTTACACTGAAGCTTTCTTT. As protein: CASSLDSIYTEAFF.

This clone was seen more than once but under ten times. This sequence joins TRBV7-9 and TRBJ2-7; D remains ambiguous. The CDR3 is made up of 15 amino acids. CDR1 is SEHNR, CDR2 FQNEAQ, per germline (reference sequence). The V and J ends lost 1 base and 2 bases respectively, with 12 bases between them. The CDR3 DNA reads TGTGCCAGCAGCTTAGTGGGCCAGTTAACCTACGAGCAGTACTTC. It is translated as CASSLVGQLTYEQYF.

V gene TRBV7-8 combines with J gene TRBJ2-7; 7 bases line up with TRBD2. The CDR3 consists of 15 residues. V gave up 1 base and J gave up 7 bases; unmatched junction bases: 10. Germline lookup yields CDR1 SGHVS and CDR2 FQNEAQ. CDR3 DNA: TGTGCCAGCAGCTTAGAATGGGATAGCGGGTGGGAGCAGTACTTC. Translating gives CASSLEWDSGWEQYF.

The chain combines TRBV3-1 (or the pseudogene TRBV3-2) with TRBJ2-7; 10 bases agree with TRBD1. CDR3 length: 15 amino acids. In germline, CDR1 is LGHDT, CDR2 YNNKEL (reference sequence). V shed 1 base, J shed 3 bases, and the junction held 3 bases outside the gene matches. The CDR3 nucleotides read TGTGCCAGCAGCCAAGCAGGACAGGGGGGCTACGAGCAGTACTTC. It is translated as CASSQAGQGGYEQYF.

J is TRBJ2-7 and V is TRBV2, with 12 positions matching TRBD2. The germline gives CDR1 SNHLY, CDR2 FYNNEI. V gave up 8 bases and J gave up 7 bases; unmatched junction bases: 9. The CDR3 is 14 residues long. CDR3 residues: CASLWTSGVGEQYF. CDR3 in DNA: TGTGCCAGCCTTTGGACTAGCGGGGTGGGGGAGCAGTACTTC. Together with reference TRBV2 and TRBJ2-7, the CDR3 gives the full variable domain: EPEVTQTPSHQVTQMGQEVILRCVPISNHLYFYWYRQILGQKVEFLVSFYNNEISEKSEIFDDQFSVERPDGSNFTLKIRSTKLEDSAMYFCASLWTSGVGEQYFGPGTRLTVT.

The chain links TRBV5-4 to TRBJ2-6; 7 bases agree with TRBD1. CDR1 and CDR2 (germline): SGHNT, YYREEE (reference sequence). The CDR3 is 16 residues long. Unmatched junction bases numbered 3, after V lost 3 bases and J lost 0 bases. The CDR3 DNA reads as TGTGCCAGCAGCTCGGGACAGAACTCTGGGGCCAACGTCCTGACTTTC. It yields the protein CASSSGQNSGANVLTF.